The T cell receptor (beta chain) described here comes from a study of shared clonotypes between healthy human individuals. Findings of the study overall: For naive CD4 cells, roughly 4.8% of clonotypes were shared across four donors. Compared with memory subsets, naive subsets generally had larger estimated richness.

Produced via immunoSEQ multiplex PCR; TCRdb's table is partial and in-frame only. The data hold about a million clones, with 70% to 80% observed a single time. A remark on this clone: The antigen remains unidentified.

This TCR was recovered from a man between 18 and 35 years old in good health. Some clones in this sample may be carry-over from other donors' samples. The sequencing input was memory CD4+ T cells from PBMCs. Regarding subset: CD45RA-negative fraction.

CDR3 in DNA: TGTGCCAGCAGTCCCAGACAGGGCCTCAATCAGCCCCAGCATTTT. As protein: CASSPRQGLNQPQHF. This rearrangement joins TRBV6-6 to TRBJ1-5; 7 bases are a match to TRBD1. The CDR3 consists of 15 residues. The V segment lost 5 bases and the J segment 3 bases; nucleotides outside the gene matches: 7. CDR1 MNHNY and CDR2 SVGAGI come from the germline V gene (reference sequence).